This is a list of T cell receptor beta chains from one sample in a study of OX40 agonist ivuxolimab in advanced cancers. Here immunoSEQ multiplex PCR was the method, and the copy in TCRdb shows in-frame clones only, minus some. The sample lists about 32,000 clones, approximately 89% occurring once. The sequencing here drew on CD4+ or CD8+ T cells sorted from blood, taken in a trial of the OX40 agonist ivuxolimab. These receptor sequences come from an adult with an advanced solid tumor such as melanoma, head and neck, liver or kidney cancer. Both conserved end residues are part of each CDR3. The D gene is left open where the match is weak. Clone size is not always given. Where it is, it says once, few, many or a class for expanded clones.

v_call	cdr3_length	d_call	j_call	clone_size	cdr3_aa	cdr3_nt
TRBV5-3	15	-	TRBJ2-7	-	CASSQTDILSYEQYF	TGTGCCAGCAGCCAAACCGACATTTTGTCCTACGAGCAGTACTTC
TRBV13	17	TRBD2	TRBJ2-3	-	CASGRGTSGGATDTQYF	TGTGCCAGCGGCCGTGGGACTAGCGGGGGGGCAACAGATACGCAGTATTTT
TRBV13	12	-	TRBJ2-7	-	CASSPPRGEQYF	TGTGCCAGCAGCCCCCCCCGGGGCGAGCAGTACTTC
TRBV7-2	16	TRBD2	TRBJ2-7	few	CASSKKKSSGKYEQYF	TGTGCCAGCAGCAAGAAGAAGTCTAGCGGGAAGTACGAGCAGTACTTC
TRBV19	15	TRBD1	TRBJ2-1	-	CASSIVRDSYNEQFF	TGTGCCAGTAGTATAGTCCGGGACAGCTACAATGAGCAGTTCTTC
TRBV27	15	-	TRBJ1-2	-	CASSLSPGSNYGYTF	TGTGCCAGCAGTTTATCGCCAGGTTCTAACTATGGCTACACCTTC
TRBV19	14	TRBD1	TRBJ2-7	-	CASSWDRSSYEQYF	TGTGCCAGTAGTTGGGACAGGAGCTCCTACGAGCAGTACTTC
TRBV13	14	-	TRBJ2-7	-	CASSIRSGAYEQYF	TGTGCCAGCAGCATTAGATCGGGAGCCTACGAGCAGTACTTC
TRBV7-6	16	-	TRBJ2-1	-	CASSLGQPEYGNEQFF	TGTGCCAGCAGCCTCGGACAGCCCGAGTACGGCAATGAGCAGTTCTTC
TRBV7-6	15	TRBD1	TRBJ2-7	-	CASSLGRGPLYEQYF	TGTGCCAGCAGCTTAGGCAGGGGGCCACTCTACGAGCAGTACTTC
TRBV6-5	15	-	TRBJ2-5	-	CASSYLGQKEETQYF	TGTGCCAGCAGTTACTTAGGGCAGAAAGAAGAGACCCAGTACTTC
TRBV6-5	14	-	TRBJ2-7	-	CASSGAEVGYEQYF	TGTGCCAGCTCTGGGGCCGAGGTAGGCTACGAGCAGTACTTC
TRBV29-1	13	TRBD1	TRBJ2-7	-	CSVLQGNSYEQYF	TGCAGCGTTCTACAGGGGAACTCCTACGAGCAGTACTTC
TRBV28	14	TRBD1	TRBJ1-6	-	CASSYRQGATPLHF	TGTGCCAGCAGCTACCGACAGGGGGCTACACCCCTCCACTTT
TRBV2	13	-	TRBJ2-3	-	CASSESPTDTQYF	TGTGCCAGCAGTGAAAGCCCCACAGATACGCAGTATTTT
TRBV6-5	11	-	TRBJ2-7	-	CASSDGYEQYF	TGTGCCAGCAGTGACGGGTACGAGCAGTACTTC
TRBV27	13	-	TRBJ1-2	-	CASSSQPAYGYTF	TGTGCCAGCAGCTCACAGCCAGCCTATGGCTACACCTTC
TRBV7-2	15	TRBD2	TRBJ2-1	-	CASSWTSGAYNEQFF	TGTGCCAGCAGCTGGACTAGCGGAGCCTACAATGAGCAGTTCTTC
TRBV6-6	12	TRBD2	TRBJ2-7	-	CAIMGGSYEQYF	TGTGCCATTATGGGGGGGAGCTACGAGCAGTACTTC
TRBV27	19	TRBD2	TRBJ2-5	-	CASSSSVGTSGGAQETQYF	TGTGCCAGCAGTTCCTCTGTAGGGACTAGCGGGGGGGCGCAAGAGACCCAGTACTTC
TRBV6-6	13	-	TRBJ2-4	-	CASSWGWGDIQYF	TGTGCCAGCAGTTGGGGATGGGGGGACATTCAGTACTTC
TRBV7-8	17	-	TRBJ1-1	-	CASSLARFRALNTEAFF	TGTGCCAGCAGCTTAGCTAGATTCCGGGCCCTGAACACTGAAGCTTTCTTT
TRBV12-5	13	TRBD1	TRBJ2-1	-	CASGPPDRPEQFF	TGTGCTAGTGGTCCACCGGACAGGCCTGAGCAGTTCTTC
TRBV28	15	TRBD2	TRBJ2-5	-	CASSSGLAGKETQYF	TGTGCCAGCAGCTCGGGACTAGCGGGTAAAGAGACCCAGTACTTC
TRBV5-1	16	-	TRBJ1-3	-	CASSLVIQLSGNTIYF	TGCGCCAGCAGCTTGGTAATACAGCTCTCTGGAAACACCATATATTTT
TRBV21-1	14	-	TRBJ2-7	-	CASSSWTRSYEQYF	TGTGCCAGCAGCTCCTGGACACGCTCCTACGAGCAGTACTTC
TRBV4-1	13	-	TRBJ1-1	-	CASAGHLNTEAFF	TGCGCCAGCGCGGGACACTTGAACACTGAAGCTTTCTTT